The present T cell receptor beta chain was sequenced within a study of response to subunit inactivated influenza vaccine. Of note for this clonotype: Its specificity is unknown.

TCRdb re-called the RT-PCR reads with MiXCR, one entry per CDR3 protein. The sample consists of a few hundred thousand distinct CDR3 sequences, 21% of them appearing once. Broader study findings: The authors offered the suggestion that each seasonal influenza vaccination recruits few new T cells.

The TCR sequence derives from a man aged 45 to 75 who received an inactivated influenza vaccine. Here the sequenced sample was PBMCs from blood, taken 21 months after vaccination.

The DNA for the CDR3 is TGTGCCAGCAGTTTACAGGGGCCGGGGTATGGCTACACCTTC. This encodes CASSLQGPGYGYTF. The chain uses TRBV12-3 or TRBV12-4 and TRBJ1-2, with a possible D match to TRBD1 (6 bases). The V end lost 2 bases, the J end lost 5 bases, and 12 bases lay between the germline ends. This CDR3 has 14 residues.